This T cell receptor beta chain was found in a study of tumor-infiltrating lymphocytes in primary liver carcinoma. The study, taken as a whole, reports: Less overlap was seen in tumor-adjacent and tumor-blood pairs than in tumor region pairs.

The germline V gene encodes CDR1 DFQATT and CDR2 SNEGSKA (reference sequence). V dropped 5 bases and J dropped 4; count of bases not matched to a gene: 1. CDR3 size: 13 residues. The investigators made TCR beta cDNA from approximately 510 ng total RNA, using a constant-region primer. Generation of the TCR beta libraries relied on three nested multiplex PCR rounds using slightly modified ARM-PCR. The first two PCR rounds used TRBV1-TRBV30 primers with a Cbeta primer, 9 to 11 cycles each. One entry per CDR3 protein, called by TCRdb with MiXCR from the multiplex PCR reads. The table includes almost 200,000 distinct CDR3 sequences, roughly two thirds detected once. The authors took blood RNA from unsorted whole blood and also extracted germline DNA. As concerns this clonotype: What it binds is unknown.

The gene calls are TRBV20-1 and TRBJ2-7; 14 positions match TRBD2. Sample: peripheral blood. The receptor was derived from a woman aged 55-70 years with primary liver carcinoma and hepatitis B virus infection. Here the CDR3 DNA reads TGCAGTGCTGGGACTAGCGGGAGATACGAGCAGTACTTC. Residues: CSAGTSGRYEQYF.